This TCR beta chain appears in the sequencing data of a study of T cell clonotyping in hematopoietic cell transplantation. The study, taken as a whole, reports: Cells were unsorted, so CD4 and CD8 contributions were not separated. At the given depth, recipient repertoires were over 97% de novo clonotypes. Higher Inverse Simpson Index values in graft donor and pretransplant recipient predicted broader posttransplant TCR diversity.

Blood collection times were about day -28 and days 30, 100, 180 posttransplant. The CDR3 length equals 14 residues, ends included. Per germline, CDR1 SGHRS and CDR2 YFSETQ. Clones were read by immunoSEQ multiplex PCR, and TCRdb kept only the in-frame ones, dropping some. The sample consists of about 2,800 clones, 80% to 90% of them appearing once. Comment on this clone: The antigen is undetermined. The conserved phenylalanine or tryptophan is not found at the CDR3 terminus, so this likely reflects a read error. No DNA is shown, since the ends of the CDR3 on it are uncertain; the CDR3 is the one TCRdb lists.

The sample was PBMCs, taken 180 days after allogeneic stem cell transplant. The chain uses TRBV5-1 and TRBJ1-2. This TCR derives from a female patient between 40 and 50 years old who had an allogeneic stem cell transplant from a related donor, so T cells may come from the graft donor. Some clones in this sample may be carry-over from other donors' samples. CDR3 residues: CASICTSVRKTYGY.